What follows is one T cell receptor (beta chain) and its context. The germline V gene has CDR1 SGHKS and CDR2 YYEKEE (reference sequence). Trimming removed 5 bases at V and 2 bases at J, with 13 bases between. This CDR3 has 15 residues. This specimen comes from a study of glioma-infiltrating T cells after dendritic cell vaccination. Produced via immunoSEQ multiplex PCR; TCRdb's table is partial and in-frame only. The sample yields 85,000 to 110,000 clones, roughly 79% seen once. The sample was blood, taken before dendritic cell vaccination. V and J are TRBV5-5 and TRBJ2-2; no clear D gene. The clonotype originates from a human donor with glioblastoma. The CDR3 sequence: CASRRGVTNTGELFF. The DNA for the CDR3 is TGTGCCAGCAGACGCGGAGTGACTAACACCGGGGAGCTGTTTTTT.